This entry is about one T cell receptor beta chain. The sample is drawn from a study of CD8 T cells in ankylosing spondylitis. Germline V gene data show CDR1 as ENHRY and CDR2 as SYGVKD. The CDR3 spans 15 residues. J gave up 2 bases and V 0 bases, and 1 base lay outside the gene matches. Quantitative 5'-RACE was performed with molecular barcodes, and it yielded the TCR beta libraries. A single record per CDR3 protein comes from TCRdb applying MiXCR to the 5' RACE reads. Of 120,000 or so distinct CDR3 sequences listed, about an eighth are singletons. V is TRBV10-3 and J is TRBJ2-1; 7 bases agree with TRBD1. The sequence derives from a female donor with ankylosing spondylitis or in good health (not recorded which). Source material: blood, either unsorted or a sorted T cell fraction (not recorded which). Here the CDR3 reads CAISESTGTYNEQFF. The CDR3, as DNA: TGTGCCATCAGTGAGTCGACAGGGACCTACAATGAGCAGTTCTTC.